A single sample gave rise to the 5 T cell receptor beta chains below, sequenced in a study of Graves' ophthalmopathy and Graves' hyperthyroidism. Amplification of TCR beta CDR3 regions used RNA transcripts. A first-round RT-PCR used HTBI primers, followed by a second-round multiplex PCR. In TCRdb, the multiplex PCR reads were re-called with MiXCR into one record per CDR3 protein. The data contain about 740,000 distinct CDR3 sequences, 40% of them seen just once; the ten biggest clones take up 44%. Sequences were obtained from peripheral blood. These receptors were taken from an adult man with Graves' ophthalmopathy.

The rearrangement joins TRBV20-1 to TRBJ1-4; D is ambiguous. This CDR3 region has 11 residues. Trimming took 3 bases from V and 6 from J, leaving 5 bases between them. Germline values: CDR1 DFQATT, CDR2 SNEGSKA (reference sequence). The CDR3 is CSARVDEKLFF. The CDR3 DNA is TGCAGTGCTAGGGTCGATGAAAAACTGTTTTTT.

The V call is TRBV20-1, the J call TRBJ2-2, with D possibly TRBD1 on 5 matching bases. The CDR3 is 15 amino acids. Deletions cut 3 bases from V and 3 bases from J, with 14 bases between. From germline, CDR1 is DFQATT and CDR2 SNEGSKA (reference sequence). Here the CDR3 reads CSARNRGFDTGELFF. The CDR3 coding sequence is TGCAGTGCTAGGAATAGGGGTTTTGACACCGGGGAGCTGTTTTTT.

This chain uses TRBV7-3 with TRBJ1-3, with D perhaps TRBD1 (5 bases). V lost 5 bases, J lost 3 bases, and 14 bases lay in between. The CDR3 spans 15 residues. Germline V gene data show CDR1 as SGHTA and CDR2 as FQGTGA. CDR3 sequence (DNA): TGTGCCAGCAGCCGGGGACTTTCGAGTGGAAACACCATATATTTT. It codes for CASSRGLSSGNTIYF.

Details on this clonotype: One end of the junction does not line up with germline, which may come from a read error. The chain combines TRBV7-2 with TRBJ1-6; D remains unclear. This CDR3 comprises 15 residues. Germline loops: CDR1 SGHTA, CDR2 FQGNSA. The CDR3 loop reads CASSFSRRDNLPLHF. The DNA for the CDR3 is TGTGCCAGCAGCTTTAGCAGACGAGATAATTTACCCCTCCACTTT.

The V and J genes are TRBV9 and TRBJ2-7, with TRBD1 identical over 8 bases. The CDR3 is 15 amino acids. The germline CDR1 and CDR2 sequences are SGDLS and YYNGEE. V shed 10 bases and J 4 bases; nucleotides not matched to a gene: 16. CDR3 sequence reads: CAWVGTGTGRYEQYF. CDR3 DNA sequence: TGTGCCTGGGTGGGGACCGGGACAGGACGGTACGAGCAGTACTTC.